Listed here are 31 T cell receptor beta chains from one sample, sequenced in a study of shared clonotypes between healthy human individuals. Assay used: immunoSEQ multiplex PCR; TCRdb lists only in-frame clones, some missing. Seen here are some 2 million clones, approximately 94% observed once, and the top ten hold roughly 1%. CD45RO-negative, CCR7-selected cells formed the naive CD8 fraction, which excluded terminally differentiated effector memory CD45RA+ cells. Sequencing was carried out using naive CD8+ T cells sorted from blood. Source of these receptors: a young man in good health.

CDR3 in DNA: TGCGCCAGCAGCTCCAGGGGGCCCTACGAGCAGTACTTC. Amino acids: CASSSRGPYEQYF. V and J are TRBV5-1 and TRBJ2-7; 8 positions agree with TRBD1. The CDR3 has 13 amino acids. J lost 2 bases, V lost 3 bases, and 1 base had no gene match. The V gene's germline CDR1 is SGHRS and CDR2 YFSETQ. Full variable domain (remainder filled in from reference TRBV5-1 and TRBJ2-7): KAGVTQTPRYLIKTRGQQVTLSCSPISGHRSVSWYQQTPGQGLQFLFEYFSETQRNKGNFPGRFSGRQFSNSRSEMNVSTLELGDSALYLCASSSRGPYEQYFGPGTRLTVT.

This chain links TRBV11-1 with TRBJ1-5; D gene uncertain. V was trimmed by 1 base and J by 1 base, leaving 17 bases between them. Germline CDR1 SGHAT, CDR2 FQDESV (reference sequence). The CDR3 is 18 amino acids. The CDR3 DNA reads TGTGCCAGCAGCTTAGATCATTATAGGGCCCCAAGCAATCAGCCCCAGCATTTT. This codes for CASSLDHYRAPSNQPQHF.

The rearrangement links TRBV4-1 to TRBJ2-5, with 7 bases aligning to TRBD2. CDR1 MGHRA and CDR2 YSYEKL come from the germline V gene. Trimming at V came to 2 bases and at J to 4 bases, leaving 7 bases not matched to a gene. The CDR3 has 15 residues. This CDR3 is CASSQRSGLLETQYF. CDR3 coding DNA: TGCGCCAGCAGCCAACGTAGCGGGTTACTAGAGACCCAGTACTTC.

This rearrangement joins TRBV6-1 to TRBJ1-5; 8 bases are a match to TRBD1. Germline CDR1 and CDR2: MNHNS and SASEGT. This CDR3 has 17 amino acids. V was pared by 2 bases and J by 1 base, with 7 bases of the junction left unmatched. The CDR3 nucleotides are TGTGCCAGCAGTGAAACCCCAGGGGGCTGGAGCAATCAGCCCCAGCATTTT. This codes for CASSETPGGWSNQPQHF.

This chain uses TRBV15 with TRBJ2-2; no clear D gene. CDR3 length equals 14 residues. CDR1 is LNHNV, CDR2 YYDKDF, per germline (reference sequence). Trimming removed 1 base from V and 6 bases from J, with 9 bases in between. This CDR3 reads CATSRGAGAGELFF. The CDR3 region has the DNA TGTGCCACCAGCAGAGGAGCTGGGGCCGGGGAGCTGTTTTTT.

A remark on this clone: Other DNA variants within this sample encode the same CDR3. The chain has TRBV9 and TRBJ2-7; D call uncertain. Germline CDR1 is SGDLS and CDR2 is YYNGEE. The CDR3 covers 11 residues. Between the trimmed V and J ends, which lost 5 bases and 3 bases, there was a span of 6 bases. The DNA for the CDR3 is TGTGCCAGCAGTTCCGGCTACGAGCAGTACTTC. It encodes CASSSGYEQYF.

This chain uses TRBV7-9 with TRBJ2-7, with 14 bases lining up with TRBD2. Germline CDR1 reads SEHNR; CDR2 reads FQNEAQ (reference sequence). The CDR3 loop spans 15 amino acids. V was clipped by 4 bases and J by 7 bases; unmatched bases: 6. The CDR3 nucleotides are TGTGCCAGCAGCTGGGGACTAGCGGGAGCGGGGGAGCAGTACTTC. It codes for CASSWGLAGAGEQYF.

The genes are TRBV6-6 and TRBJ2-5, with D perhaps being TRBD1 or TRBD2 (6 bases each). This CDR3 contains 16 residues. V shed 4 bases and J shed 5 bases, with 20 bases lying between them. CDR1 and CDR2 from the germline V gene are MNHNY and SVGAGI (reference sequence). The CDR3 sequence is CASSSEWRGTRETQYF. DNA for the CDR3: TGTGCCAGCAGTTCGGAGTGGAGGGGGACGAGGGAGACCCAGTACTTC.

The rearrangement uses TRBV27 and TRBJ2-3; D is unclear. Deletions cut 8 bases from V and 2 bases from J, with 14 bases between. CDR1 is MNHEY and CDR2 is SMNVEV in the germline V gene (reference sequence). The CDR3 runs to 14 residues. The CDR3 here is CASSQDDPTDTQYF. CDR3 sequence (DNA): TGTGCCAGCTCCCAGGATGACCCCACAGATACGCAGTATTTT.

V and J are TRBV7-9 and TRBJ2-1; TRBD1 agrees at 7 bases. The ends lost 5 bases at V and 6 bases at J; junction bases unmatched: 4. From germline, CDR1 is SEHNR and CDR2 FQNEAQ (reference sequence). The CDR3 has 13 residues. The CDR3 sequence is CASSPGQFNEQFF. The CDR3 DNA is TGTGCCAGCAGCCCGGGACAGTTCAATGAGCAGTTCTTC. Full variable domain (outside the CDR3, taken from reference TRBV7-9 and TRBJ2-1): DTGVSQNPRHKITKRGQNVTFRCDPISEHNRLYWYRQTLGQGPEFLTYFQNEAQLEKSRLLSDRFSAERPKGSFSTLEIQRTEQGDSAMYLCASSPGQFNEQFFGPGTRLTVL.

For the CDR3, the DNA is TGTGCCAGCAGTTTCTTGTACAGCACAACTAATGAAAAACTGTTTTTT. Translating it yields CASSFLYSTTNEKLFF. This rearrangement joins TRBV28 to TRBJ1-4; no clear D gene. CDR3 length: 16 amino acids. The germline V gene has CDR1 MDHEN and CDR2 SYDVKM. Trimming removed 3 bases at V and 0 bases at J, with 11 bases between. Together with reference TRBV28 and TRBJ1-4, the CDR3 gives the full variable domain: DVKVTQSSRYLVKRTGEKVFLECVQDMDHENMFWYRQDPGLGLRLIYFSYDVKMKEKGDIPEGYSVSREKKERFSLILESASTNQTSMYLCASSFLYSTTNEKLFFGSGTQLSVL.

The chain is built from TRBV6-5 and TRBJ1-6, with D hard to call. The CDR3 consists of 15 residues. Deletions cut 8 bases from V and 6 bases from J, with 17 bases between. CDR1 and CDR2 (germline): MNHEY, SVGAGI. CDR3 loop: CASSQVAQTNSPLHF. Written as DNA, the CDR3 is TGTGCCAGCTCCCAAGTGGCACAGACTAATTCACCCCTCCACTTT.

This clone showed up just once. The rearrangement links TRBV10-3 to TRBJ2-3; TRBD2 aligns across 14 bases. The germline V gene encodes CDR1 ENHRY and CDR2 SYGVKD. V was pared by 11 bases and J by 5 bases, with 3 bases of the junction left unmatched. The CDR3 has 13 amino acids. In DNA, the CDR3 is TGTGCCGCCGGACTAGCGGGAGGAGATACGCAGTATTTT. Protein sequence: CAAGLAGGDTQYF.

This clone appeared once. This CDR3 is also generated by other DNA sequences in the sample. The chain couples TRBV5-6 to TRBJ1-1; 11 nucleotides match TRBD1. V shed 3 bases, J shed 4 bases, and the junction held 2 bases outside the gene matches. From germline, CDR1 is SGHDT and CDR2 YYEEEE. The CDR3 length is 14 residues. CDR3 loop: CASSWDRGITEAFF. The DNA of the CDR3 is TGTGCCAGCAGCTGGGACAGGGGGATCACTGAAGCTTTCTTT.

The CDR3 reads CASSEGLYGGEQYF. The CDR3 DNA is TGCGCCAGCAGTGAGGGATTGTATGGCGGAGAGCAGTACTTC. The chain carries TRBV10-1 and TRBJ2-7; D is uncertain. Deletions cut 2 bases from V and 7 bases from J, with 15 bases between. This CDR3 is 14 amino acids long. CDR1 and CDR2 from the germline V gene are WNHNN and SYGVQD (reference sequence).

The rearrangement links TRBV7-6 to TRBJ1-2; D gene uncertain. With 2 bases removed from V and 8 bases from J, the gap between germline ends came to 12 bases. The CDR3 runs 13 residues. Germline V gene sequence: CDR1 SGHVS, CDR2 FNYEAQ. The chain's CDR3 is CASSLSPSGGYTF. The CDR3 DNA sequence: TGTGCCAGCAGCTTATCCCCGAGTGGGGGCTACACCTTC.

The gene calls are TRBV27 and TRBJ1-4; D remains unclear. CDR1 and CDR2 from the germline V gene are MNHEY and SMNVEV (reference sequence). The CDR3 loop spans 15 amino acids. V lost 5 bases to trimming and J lost 4 bases, with 14 bases between them. CDR3 DNA: TGTGCCAGCAGTGTCCTGCCGCCGGATAATGAAAAACTGTTTTTT. Protein: CASSVLPPDNEKLFF.

The J gene is TRBJ2-5, the V gene TRBV4-3, with 8 bases fitting TRBD1. Trimming at V came to 4 bases and at J to 5 bases, leaving 12 bases not matched to a gene. CDR1 is LGHNA, CDR2 YSLEER, per germline. This CDR3 is 16 amino acids long. The CDR3 DNA reads as TGCGCCAGCAGCCCCGCCCCGACAGGGGTTGGGGAGACCCAGTACTTC. It specifies CASSPAPTGVGETQYF.

The chain joins TRBV6-6 to TRBJ2-3, with D uncertain. This CDR3 comprises 13 residues. Germline V lookup: CDR1 MNHNY, CDR2 SVGAGI (reference sequence). V shed 2 bases and J shed 2 bases, with 5 bases lying between them. The CDR3, as DNA: TGTGCCAGCAGTTACACCTTCACAGATACGCAGTATTTT. Protein sequence: CASSYTFTDTQYF.

Regarding this clone: The same CDR3 also results from other DNA sequences found in this sample. DNA for the CDR3: TGTGCCAGCAGTTTGTCGCCGGACTACGAGCAGTACTTC. Translation gives CASSLSPDYEQYF. The chain has TRBV27 and TRBJ2-7; no clear D. V lost 3 bases and J 3 bases, leaving 9 bases between the germline ends. Germline-derived CDR1 and CDR2 are MNHEY and SMNVEV (reference sequence). This CDR3 region has 13 residues.

This clone was detected once. This sequence joins TRBV2 and TRBJ2-7; 10 bases agree with TRBD2. The CDR3 loop spans 15 amino acids. Germline V CDR1 and CDR2: SNHLY, FYNNEI. V was pared by 6 bases and J by 0 bases, with 5 bases of the junction left unmatched. CDR3 coding DNA: TGTGCCAGCAGGGAAACTAGCGGGACCTCCTACGAGCAGTACTTC. Its protein product is CASRETSGTSYEQYF.

V is TRBV9 and J is TRBJ1-6; D perhaps matches TRBD1 (5 bases). The germline V gene encodes CDR1 SGDLS and CDR2 YYNGEE. The germline V and J ends were trimmed by 0 bases and 4 bases, with 11 bases remaining between them. The CDR3 is 16 residues long. The CDR3 DNA reads as TGTGCCAGCAGCGTAGGGTCAGGGACGTATAATTCACCCCTCCACTTT. Its protein is CASSVGSGTYNSPLHF.

This clone was observed a single time. The rearrangement joins TRBV7-6 to TRBJ2-7; tentatively, D is TRBD1 (6 bases). This CDR3 spans 14 amino acids. Germline V gene data show CDR1 as SGHVS and CDR2 as FNYEAQ. V gave up 5 bases and J gave up 3 bases, with 14 bases separating them. CDR3 sequence (DNA): TGTGCCAGCAGCCCATACCCGGACAGCTACGAGCAGTACTTC. This sequence encodes CASSPYPDSYEQYF.

The J gene is TRBJ1-6, the V gene TRBV14; D unresolved. The V end lost 2 bases, the J end lost 0 bases, and 5 bases lay between the germline ends. Per the germline V gene, CDR1 is SGHDN and CDR2 is FVKESK. The CDR3 consists of 15 residues. CDR3 amino acids: CASSQSSSYNSPLHF. The CDR3 bases are TGTGCCAGCAGCCAAAGTAGCTCCTATAATTCACCCCTCCACTTT.

Remarks on this clone: This sample also contains other DNA sequences that code for the same CDR3. The chain recombines TRBV5-1 with TRBJ2-3; 15 bases fit TRBD2. There are 16 residues in the CDR3. From germline, CDR1 is SGHRS and CDR2 YFSETQ. The J segment lost 4 bases and the V segment lost 3 bases, leaving 3 bases of the junction unmatched. The CDR3 DNA is TGCGCCAGCAGCTCAGGACTAGCGGGAGGGCCAGATACGCAGTATTTT. Residues: CASSSGLAGGPDTQYF.

The chain couples TRBV6-5 to TRBJ2-7; weak D call: TRBD2 (6 bases). The CDR3 extends over 14 amino acids. V was shortened by 6 bases and J by 5 bases, with 17 bases between the two germline ends. Germline V gene data show CDR1 as MNHEY and CDR2 as SVGAGI. CDR3 in DNA: TGTGCCAGCAGCCCCCTTGTGGGAGGAAACGAGCAGTACTTC. Translated, it gives CASSPLVGGNEQYF.

The chain combines TRBV10-3 with TRBJ2-3; TRBD2 matches 9 bases. J gave up 5 bases and V 9 bases, and 24 bases lay outside the gene matches. Germline values: CDR1 ENHRY, CDR2 SYGVKD. The CDR3 is 19 amino acids. The CDR3 region is CAITIAGEGDIPMGDTQYF. CDR3 bases: TGTGCCATTACCATAGCGGGAGAGGGAGATATCCCGATGGGAGATACGCAGTATTTT.

Notes on this clone: The same CDR3 can be traced to other DNA sequences in this sample. V gene TRBV9 combines with J gene TRBJ2-7; D is perhaps TRBD2 (6 bases). There are 14 residues in the CDR3. Germline CDR1 reads SGDLS; CDR2 reads YYNGEE. V lost 2 bases to trimming and J lost 4 bases, with 13 bases between them. The CDR3: CASSVGREWYEQYF. The CDR3 nucleotides read TGTGCCAGCAGCGTTGGTCGGGAGTGGTACGAGCAGTACTTC.

The chain joins TRBV30 to TRBJ2-7; 8 positions agree with TRBD1. The V gene end was trimmed by 1 base and the J gene end by 3 bases; junction bases not matched to a gene: 5. Per the germline V gene, CDR1 is GTSNPN and CDR2 is SVGIG (reference sequence). The CDR3 covers 14 residues. The CDR3 bases are TGTGCCTGGAGTGATCAGGGGGCTTACTACGAGCAGTACTTC. This translates into CAWSDQGAYYEQYF.

A word on this clone: Other nucleotide sequences from this sample produce the same CDR3. The chain links TRBV9 to TRBJ1-3, with D unresolved. Germline lookup yields CDR1 SGDLS and CDR2 YYNGEE. The CDR3 is made up of 13 amino acids. V was cut by 0 bases and J by 4 bases, with 5 bases left in between. The CDR3 loop reads CASSVGDGNTIYF. The DNA of the CDR3 is TGTGCCAGCAGCGTAGGAGACGGAAACACCATATATTTT.

This clone was seen more than once but under ten times. Within the sample, other DNA sequences also encode this same CDR3. The gene calls are TRBV9 and TRBJ1-1; D may be TRBD1 (5 bases). The CDR3 runs 13 residues. Per germline, CDR1 SGDLS and CDR2 YYNGEE. Trimming pared 0 bases from V and 4 bases from J, leaving 7 bases between. CDR3 coding DNA: TGTGCCAGCAGCGTAGCAGGGACCACTGAAGCTTTCTTT. This gives the protein CASSVAGTTEAFF. Full variable domain (missing parts from reference TRBV9 and TRBJ1-1): DSGVTQTPKHLITATGQRVTLRCSPRSGDLSVYWYQQSLDQGLQFLIQYYNGEERAKGNILERFSAQQFPDLHSELNLSSLELGDSALYFCASSVAGTTEAFFGQGTRLTVV.